These 2 T cell receptor beta chains were sequenced from one sample in a study of T cell responses to AZD1222 COVID-19 vaccine. Sequencing was performed with immunoSEQ multiplex PCR; in TCRdb, only in-frame clones are kept and a portion is missing. The repertoire holds under 150,000 clones, with under 95% as singletons. Source: peripheral blood, taken on day 0 of AZD1222 vaccination. The receptors here all came from an adult in good health.

The chain has TRBV19 and TRBJ1-4; no clear D. Germline V gene sequence: CDR1 LNHDA, CDR2 SQIVND (reference sequence). The CDR3 has 14 residues. Trimming cost V 5 bases and J 4 bases, with 11 bases left between them. DNA for the CDR3: TGTGCCAGTAGTGGTTCTGAAGGTAATGAAAAACTGTTTTTT. This codes for CASSGSEGNEKLFF.

V and J are TRBV5-8 and TRBJ2-7; tentatively, D is TRBD2 (6 bases). The ends were cut back, 0 bases at V and 0 bases at J, with 16 bases in the middle. The CDR3 has 17 amino acids. Germline V CDR1 and CDR2: SGHTS, YDEGEE. The CDR3 is CASSLGAGTGISYEQYF. The CDR3 bases are TGTGCCAGCAGCTTGGGGGCGGGAACGGGGATCTCCTACGAGCAGTACTTC.